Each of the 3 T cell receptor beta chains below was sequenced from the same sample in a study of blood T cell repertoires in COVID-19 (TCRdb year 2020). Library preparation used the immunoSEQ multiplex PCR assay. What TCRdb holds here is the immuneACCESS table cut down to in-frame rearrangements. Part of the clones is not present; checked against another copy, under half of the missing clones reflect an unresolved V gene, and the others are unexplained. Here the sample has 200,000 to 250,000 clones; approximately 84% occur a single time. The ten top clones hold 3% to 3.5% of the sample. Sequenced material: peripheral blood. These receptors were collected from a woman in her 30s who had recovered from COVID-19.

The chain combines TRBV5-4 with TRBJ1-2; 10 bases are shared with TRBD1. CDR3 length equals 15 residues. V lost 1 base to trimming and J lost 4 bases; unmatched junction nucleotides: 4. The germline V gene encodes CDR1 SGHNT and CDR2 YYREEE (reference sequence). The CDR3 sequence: CASSLLGTGVYGYTF. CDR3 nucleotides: TGTGCCAGCAGCTTGTTAGGGACAGGGGTCTATGGCTACACCTTC.

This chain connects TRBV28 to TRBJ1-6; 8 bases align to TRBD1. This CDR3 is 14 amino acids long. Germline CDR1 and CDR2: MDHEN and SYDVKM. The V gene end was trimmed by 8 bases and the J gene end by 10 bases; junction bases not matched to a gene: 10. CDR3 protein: CASLGQGEGSPLHF. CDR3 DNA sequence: TGTGCCAGCCTCGGACAGGGCGAAGGATCACCCCTCCACTTT.

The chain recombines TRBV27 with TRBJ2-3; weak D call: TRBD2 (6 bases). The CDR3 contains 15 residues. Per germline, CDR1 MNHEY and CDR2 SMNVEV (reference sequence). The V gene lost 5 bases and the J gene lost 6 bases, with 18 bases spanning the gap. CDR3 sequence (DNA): TGTGCCAGCAGTCCACTAGCCTACCCGGGGGATACGCAGTATTTT. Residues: CASSPLAYPGDTQYF.